This T cell receptor beta chain stems from a study of CD8 T cells in Susac syndrome. Reverse transcription of about 0.45 to 1 ug RNA was carried out with random hexamers. TCRdb analysed the immunoSEQ multiplex PCR reads with MiXCR anew, one entry per CDR3 protein. Here the sample spans a few hundred thousand distinct CDR3 sequences, approximately 85% being singletons. This CDR3 has 17 residues. The germline V gene encodes CDR1 SGHVS and CDR2 FNYEAQ. The J segment lost 1 base and the V segment lost 0 bases, leaving 2 bases of the junction unmatched. The clonotype comes from a human donor with multiple sclerosis. V gene TRBV7-6 combines with J gene TRBJ2-2, with 10 bases lining up with TRBD2. The sample was CD8+ T cells from PBMCs. CDR3 bases: TGTGCCAGCAGCTTAGCAGGGACTAGCGAGAACACCGGGGAGCTGTTTTTT. It is translated as CASSLAGTSENTGELFF.